The TCR beta chain under discussion was sequenced for a study of T-cell reconstitution after alpha-beta-depleted transplantation in children. Broader study findings: Some patients' high day-60 TCRbeta diversity was traced to surviving recipient T cells and thymic progenitors.

Trimming left V 2 bases short and J 11 bases short, with 10 bases between. The CDR3 length is 12 residues. Germline CDR1 reads ENHRY; CDR2 reads SYGVKD. The TCRbeta library incorporated unique molecular identifiers. TCRdb called the PCR reads again in MiXCR, with one record for every CDR3 protein. There are roughly 240,000 distinct CDR3 sequences in the sample; 6.5% to 10% occur only once, and less than 8% lies in the top ten. This clonotype was counted many times. Antigen unknown. This clonotype was sampled from a male patient younger than 18 who had a stem cell transplant for acute lymphoblastic leukemia, so the T cells may come from the graft donor. This sequence joins TRBV10-3 and TRBJ2-1, with D perhaps matching TRBD1 (6 bases). The sample in question was PBMCs, mostly from graft donor cells, obtained 180 days after TCRalphabeta/CD19-depleted stem cell transplant. In DNA form, the CDR3 reads TGTGCCATCAGTGAGCCCGGGACAAAGCAGTTCTTC. Protein: CAISEPGTKQFF.